This T cell receptor (beta chain) was captured in a study of blood T cell repertoires in COVID-19. Overall study: The recovered donors of Cohort 3 showed two negative PCRs, clearance, or symptom resolution.

Original processing methods: From reference gene primer amplification, estimates of nucleated cell counts were derived. Sequencing used immunoSEQ multiplex PCR; TCRdb keeps in-frame clones, though not all of them. V, J and clone size are taken as reported in that table, and D and trimming were inferred from the DNA itself. The sample comprises 210,000 or so clones, approximately 87% of which are singletons, and approximately 3.3% rests with the top ten. The V end was cut by 9 bases, the J end by 3 bases, with 16 bases between. Looked up from germline, CDR1 is SNHLY and CDR2 is FYNNEI. There are 14 residues in the CDR3. Participants' own reports of clinical history determined their cohort assignment.

The sequence was obtained from a woman aged 50 to 65 in a cohort exposed to, infected with or recovered from COVID-19 (not recorded which). Source material: PBMCs or T cells enriched from blood (not recorded which). The rearrangement uses TRBV2 and TRBJ2-3; possibly TRBD1 for D (6 bases). CDR3 sequence: CASRNRANTDTQYF. In nucleotides, the CDR3 is TGTGCCAGTCGGAACAGGGCCAATACAGATACGCAGTATTTT.